This T cell receptor (beta chain) emerged from a study of cytomegalovirus exposure and HLA in healthy donors. Notes on this clone: Its antigen is unidentified.

Whole-study results and caveats: It was reported in a later analysis that an Asian-associated ancestry cluster showed fewer N-insertions than the roughly 670-donor mean. TCR beta chain V- and J-gene trimming was linked, in a later analysis, to a missense variant in DCLRE1C. Researchers counted around 150 TCR beta chains as cytomegalovirus-associated.

The PCR used 60 Vbeta and 13 Jbeta primers. Sequencing used immunoSEQ multiplex PCR; TCRdb keeps in-frame clones, though not all of them. Its listing shows approximately 110,000 clones. Between the trimmed V and J ends, which lost 0 bases and 3 bases, there was a span of 14 bases. From germline, CDR1 is SGHDN and CDR2 FVKESK. The CDR3 extends over 17 amino acids. The genes are TRBV14 and TRBJ2-2; D uncertain. The clonotype originates from a man aged 25-40 years in good health and CMV-seronegative. What was sequenced was PBMCs. CDR3 DNA sequence: TGTGCCAGCAGCCAAGATCTGGGTAGCAGTCACACCGGGGAGCTGTTTTTT. This encodes CASSQDLGSSHTGELFF.